This is a list of T cell receptor beta chains from one sample in a study of CD8 T cells in ankylosing spondylitis. A single record per CDR3 protein comes from TCRdb applying MiXCR to the 5' RACE reads. In the table there are approximately 520,000 distinct CDR3 sequences, about 5% of which are singletons. Sequencing was done on a sample of blood, either unsorted or a sorted T cell fraction (not recorded which). All receptors derive from a male donor with ankylosing spondylitis. CDR3s leave out the opening cysteine and the closing phenylalanine or tryptophan. A D gene is named only where the DNA matches it firmly.

D gene,J gene,V gene,CDR3 protein
.,TRBJ1-4,TRBV20-1,SAIRPATNEKLF
.,TRBJ2-7,TRBV4-1,ASSQDGEDEQY
TRBD1,TRBJ2-7,TRBV7-2,ASSRWTGGISYEQY
TRBD1,TRBJ2-7,TRBV4-3,ASSQLGQGGSYEQY
.,TRBJ1-2,TRBV20-1,SASEGRSYYGYT
.,TRBJ2-4,TRBV6-2/TRBV6-3,ASSYSKAGMLVVGSIQY
TRBD1,TRBJ1-2,TRBV5-1,ASSDAGQSTRGYT
.,TRBJ1-6,TRBV15,ATSRDPPQGSYNSPLH
TRBD1,TRBJ2-2,TRBV5-1,ASSYGQGIGELF
TRBD1,TRBJ2-7,TRBV20-1,SASTGTGREY
.,TRBJ1-2,TRBV7-2,ASRFLEGQLNYGYT
.,TRBJ2-3,TRBV11-2,ASRAATDTQY
.,TRBJ2-1,TRBV27,ASSSAYNEQL
.,TRBJ1-1,TRBV27,ASSQPDTPNTEAF
.,TRBJ2-5,TRBV7-3,ASSPTPDRKETQY
.,TRBJ1-2,TRBV5-1,ASSQLTGRRHNYGYT
.,TRBJ2-2,TRBV19,ASSGRTWQIPNTGELF
TRBD2,TRBJ2-1,TRBV7-2,ASRIAGGRYNEQF
.,TRBJ1-4,TRBV25-1,ASSEYGRLDEKLF
.,TRBJ1-1,TRBV29-1,SVEGWRTEAF
.,TRBJ1-4,TRBV7-2,ASSLDGKLF
.,TRBJ2-3,TRBV28,ASSFLRAALGSTDTQY
.,TRBJ2-5,TRBV5-1,ASSLGQAIETQY
TRBD2,TRBJ2-1,TRBV5-1,ASSPGPVAGEVNEQF
.,TRBJ2-3,TRBV5-1,ASSSVGRTDTQY
.,TRBJ1-6,TRBV20-1,SAPDIKGTYNSPLH
TRBD2,TRBJ2-1,TRBV27,ASSLSLAPSSYNEQF
.,TRBJ1-5,TRBV27,ASTTGNQPQH
TRBD1,TRBJ1-1,TRBV20-1,SARGADDRANTEAF
.,TRBJ2-3,TRBV10-3,ATSGRNTQY
.,TRBJ1-4,TRBV7-8,ASSLIRTALPATNEKLF
.,TRBJ2-3,TRBV4-3,ASSQQSGSTDTQY
.,TRBJ2-7,TRBV10-3,AIKGSSYEQY
TRBD2,TRBJ2-5,TRBV7-2,ASSLGGSGTQY
.,TRBJ1-1,TRBV13,ASSGGQPLEHFTEAF
TRBD1,TRBJ1-1,TRBV4-3,ASSQTGRTEAF
TRBD2,TRBJ2-5,TRBV29-1,SVRAGLETQY
.,TRBJ2-7,TRBV20-1,SARQVSYEQY
.,TRBJ1-6,TRBV7-2,ASSLGTHSYNSPLH
.,TRBJ1-5,TRBV29-1,SVVKGQPQH
TRBD2,TRBJ2-5,TRBV6-5,ASSYGRGGEETQY
TRBD2,TRBJ2-1,TRBV11-2,ASSLTSGRAGNEQF
.,TRBJ2-2,TRBV29-1,SVVSVRAGELF
TRBD1,TRBJ1-4,TRBV5-1,ASSTGTGVGEKLF
.,TRBJ1-6,TRBV9,ASSVSGAVGSPLH
TRBD1,TRBJ2-2,TRBV9,ASSPQTGGNTGELF
TRBD1,TRBJ1-4,TRBV20-1,SARDGQGETKLF
TRBD1,TRBJ1-1,TRBV19,ASSITRQGRAF
.,TRBJ1-5,TRBV4-2,ASSQDQNRQDQPQH
.,TRBJ1-1,TRBV18,ASSPPVGSEAF